These 19 T cell receptor beta chains came from one sample sequenced in a study of neurological immune-mediated disorders. TCRdb called the 5' RACE reads again in MiXCR, with one record for every CDR3 protein. The sample lists roughly 56,000 distinct CDR3 sequences, about 3.7% occurring once. The source material was PBMCs. The source is a woman aged 55 to 70 with multiple sclerosis.

This clonotype was recorded at least ten times. This chain links TRBV10-3 with TRBJ1-2, with D uncertain. The germline gives CDR1 ENHRY, CDR2 SYGVKD. The CDR3 has 15 amino acids. Trimming stripped 3 bases from V and 4 bases from J, with 15 bases between. The CDR3 sequence is CAISDVPASTYGYTF. CDR3 sequence (DNA): TGTGCCATCAGTGATGTTCCGGCCAGCACCTATGGCTACACCTTC.

In its sample, this clonotype was seen many times. The chain uses TRBV20-1 and TRBJ2-5, with 8 bases identical to TRBD1. The germline gives CDR1 DFQATT, CDR2 SNEGSKA (reference sequence). J was trimmed by 5 bases and V by 5 bases; bases with no gene match: 19. The CDR3 is 17 amino acids. The CDR3 is CSAPRTRQGPRVETQYF. In nucleotides, the CDR3 is TGCAGTGCTCCTCGTACCAGACAGGGGCCGCGGGTGGAGACCCAGTACTTC.

Many counts were recorded for this clonotype. The chain couples TRBV6-6 to TRBJ2-2; D remains unclear. Trimming shortened V by 6 bases and J by 5 bases, and 10 bases separated the two germline ends. From germline, CDR1 is MNHNY and CDR2 SVGAGI (reference sequence). The CDR3 totals 13 residues. For the CDR3, the DNA is TGTGCCAGCAGCTCGTATGGTACCGGGGAGCTGTTTTTT. It is translated as CASSSYGTGELFF.

This clonotype was detected many times. The chain recombines TRBV5-1 with TRBJ2-7, with D perhaps given as TRBD1 or TRBD2 (5 bases each). Trimming pared 0 bases from V and 3 bases from J, leaving 13 bases between. Germline-derived CDR1 and CDR2 are SGHRS and YFSETQ. The CDR3 is 15 amino acids. CDR3 sequence (DNA): TGCGCCAGCAGCTTGGTAGGAGGCAGGGACTACGAGCAGTACTTC. Its translation is CASSLVGGRDYEQYF.

In this sample, this clonotype turned up many times. V gene TRBV5-6 combines with J gene TRBJ2-5; possible D gene TRBD1, 6 bases. Germline CDR1 is SGHDT and CDR2 is YYEEEE. The V gene lost 6 bases and the J gene lost 4 bases, with 16 bases spanning the gap. CDR3 length: 14 residues. CDR3 DNA sequence: TGTGCCAGCATCGATACAGGGTCGGGAGAGACCCAGTACTTC. This encodes CASIDTGSGETQYF.

This clonotype was counted at least ten times. The rearrangement uses TRBV5-1 and TRBJ2-5, with D uncertain. The CDR3 runs to 15 residues. Germline values: CDR1 SGHRS, CDR2 YFSETQ. Trimming took off 2 bases at V and 4 bases at J, with 15 bases between the two ends. CDR3 nucleotide sequence: TGCGCCAGCAGCTTAACCACTTTAGCCTCAGAGACCCAGTACTTC. It translates to CASSLTTLASETQYF.

Ten or more counts support this clonotype. The chain recombines TRBV3-1 with TRBJ2-5; 8 bases align to TRBD2. Germline CDR1 and CDR2: LGHDT and YNNKEL (reference sequence). The ends lost 2 bases at V and 3 bases at J; junction bases unmatched: 8. CDR3 size: 16 residues. CDR3 sequence reads: CASSQFLSGGKETQYF. In DNA form, the CDR3 reads TGTGCCAGCAGCCAATTCCTCAGCGGGGGAAAAGAGACCCAGTACTTC.

The chain carries TRBV7-2 and TRBJ1-2, with D maybe TRBD1 (5 bases). Per the germline V gene, CDR1 is SGHTA and CDR2 is FQGNSA. The CDR3 contains 17 residues. Trimming stripped 1 base from V and 4 bases from J, with 19 bases between. The CDR3 spells CASSLVFKTSGGYGYTF. Written as DNA, the CDR3 is TGTGCCAGCAGCTTAGTCTTCAAAACTTCGGGGGGCTATGGCTACACCTTC.

This clonotype appeared many times. The chain employs TRBV12-3 or TRBV12-4 and TRBJ2-7, with D perhaps TRBD1 or TRBD2 (5 bases each). Trimming shortened V by 9 bases and J by 2 bases, and 17 bases separated the two germline ends. There are 14 residues in the CDR3. The CDR3 DNA reads as TGTGCCAGTACTATCGGGACGTTAGCCTACGAGCAGTACTTC. Residues: CASTIGTLAYEQYF.

As regards this clonotype: A single base separates this from a much larger clone, so it may be a read error. This chain uses TRBV12-3 or TRBV12-4 with TRBJ2-1; 7 bases fit TRBD2. This CDR3 is 15 amino acids long. CDR3 coding DNA: TGTGCCAGCAGTCAGCGGGATTTCTCCTACAATGCGCAGTTCTTC. Protein product: CASSQRDFSYNAQFF.

This clonotype was counted ten times or more. This chain joins TRBV11-3 and TRBJ1-2, with D hard to call. The CDR3 has 14 residues. CDR1 and CDR2 (germline): SGHNT, YENEEA. Trimming took off 1 base at V and 8 bases at J, with 14 bases between the two ends. The CDR3 region is CASSLVHPTEGYTF. CDR3 DNA sequence: TGTGCCAGCAGCTTAGTACACCCCACGGAGGGCTACACCTTC.

There are many counts of this clonotype. The genes are TRBV5-1 and TRBJ2-1; D perhaps matches TRBD1 (5 bases). Per the germline V gene, CDR1 is SGHRS and CDR2 is YFSETQ. There are 14 residues in the CDR3. The germline V and J ends were trimmed by 3 bases and 6 bases, with 13 bases remaining between them. CDR3 coding DNA: TGCGCCAGCAGCTGGGGCGCGGCTTCCAATGAGCAGTTCTTC. Its protein is CASSWGAASNEQFF.

Notes on this clonotype: This may come from a read error, since a much larger clone is one base off. The chain uses TRBV28 and TRBJ2-5; D tentatively reads TRBD1 or TRBD2 (5 bases each). This CDR3 has 16 amino acids. Germline CDR1 MDHEN, CDR2 SYDVKM. This CDR3 is CASKALGSPAQENQYF. The CDR3 DNA reads TGTGCCAGCAAAGCCCTGGGGAGCCCCGCACAGGAGAACCAGTACTTC.

This clonotype appeared many times. The CDR3 protein is CASSESDSRGRALSEQFF. CDR3 in DNA: TGCGCCAGCAGTGAGTCAGATAGTCGAGGGAGGGCCTTGTCCGAGCAGTTCTTC. V is TRBV10-1 and J is TRBJ2-1, with 7 bases identical to TRBD2. The ends lost 0 bases at V and 10 bases at J; junction bases unmatched: 18. Germline V CDR1 and CDR2: WNHNN, SYGVQD (reference sequence). This CDR3 has 18 amino acids.

This clonotype was observed many times. The genes are TRBV5-1 and TRBJ2-5; D ambiguous. From germline, CDR1 is SGHRS and CDR2 YFSETQ. V dropped 4 bases and J dropped 1 base, with 11 bases sitting between them. The CDR3 length is 14 residues. CDR3 residues: CASSPIAVQETQYF. CDR3 nucleotides: TGCGCCAGCAGCCCAATAGCAGTCCAAGAGACCCAGTACTTC.

This clonotype was counted ten times or more. This chain connects TRBV10-3 to TRBJ2-1; either TRBD1 or TRBD2 may supply D (5 bases each). V lost 7 bases to trimming and J lost 6 bases, with 13 bases between them. CDR1 ENHRY and CDR2 SYGVKD come from the germline V gene. This CDR3 is built from 13 residues. Written as DNA, the CDR3 is TGTGCCATCATGTGGGAGAGGGGCAATGAGCAGTTCTTC. Translation: CAIMWERGNEQFF.

This clonotype has ten or more counts. The chain links TRBV20-1 to TRBJ1-5, with TRBD1 identical over 7 bases. The CDR3 is made up of 16 amino acids. J was trimmed by 0 bases and V by 3 bases; bases with no gene match: 8. CDR1 is DFQATT and CDR2 is SNEGSKA in the germline V gene (reference sequence). The DNA of the CDR3 is TGCAGTGCTAGTGAAAGAGGGACAGTTAGCAATCAGCCCCAGCATTTT. It codes for CSASERGTVSNQPQHF.

This clonotype appeared many times. V gene TRBV6-6 combines with J gene TRBJ2-7; D is tentatively TRBD1 or TRBD2 (5 bases each). This CDR3 contains 12 residues. V was pared by 8 bases and J by 7 bases, with 15 bases between. Germline loops: CDR1 MNHNY, CDR2 SVGAGI (reference sequence). CDR3 loop: CASGGHREEQYF. The CDR3 nucleotides are TGTGCCAGCGGTGGACATCGGGAAGAGCAGTACTTC.

There are many counts of this clonotype. The chain uses TRBV4-2 and TRBJ1-1, with D uncertain. This CDR3 comprises 17 residues. The V gene lost 4 bases and the J gene lost 0 bases, with 18 bases spanning the gap. Looked up from germline, CDR1 is LGHNA and CDR2 is YNFKEQ. Written as DNA, the CDR3 is TGTGCCAGCAGCCTGAGGCTTGAGGGCATAATGAACACTGAAGCTTTCTTT. Translated: CASSLRLEGIMNTEAFF.